The next 25 T cell receptor beta chains were all read from a single sample in a study of cytomegalovirus exposure and HLA in healthy donors. The assay was immunoSEQ multiplex PCR, and TCRdb's table has in-frame clones only and misses some. The sample holds about 160,000 clones; just under 90% are singletons and the top ten take under 4.5%. The sample was PBMCs. The receptors come from a young man in good health and CMV-seropositive.

This chain links TRBV7-9 with TRBJ1-1; 9 positions match TRBD1. The germline V gene has CDR1 SEHNR and CDR2 FQNEAQ (reference sequence). The CDR3 extends over 14 amino acids. The J segment lost 4 bases and the V segment lost 3 bases, leaving 3 bases of the junction unmatched. CDR3 DNA sequence: TGTGCCAGCAGCTTTGCACAGGGGGCCACTGAAGCTTTCTTT. Protein sequence: CASSFAQGATEAFF.

The chain carries TRBV19 and TRBJ1-1, with 8 nucleotides matching TRBD1. CDR1 is LNHDA, CDR2 SQIVND, per germline (reference sequence). The CDR3 is 13 amino acids. V lost 4 bases to trimming and J lost 10 bases; unmatched junction nucleotides: 8. The CDR3, as DNA: TGTGCCAGTAGTAACCAGGGGGCCTGGGGAGCTTTCTTT. The encoded protein is CASSNQGAWGAFF.

The J gene is TRBJ2-5, the V gene TRBV2; D not resolved. V was pared by 4 bases and J by 4 bases, with 4 bases between. The length of the CDR3 is 11 residues. Germline V CDR1 and CDR2: SNHLY, FYNNEI. CDR3 sequence: CASSVVETQYF. CDR3 DNA: TGTGCCAGCAGTGTCGTAGAGACCCAGTACTTC.

This clone appeared a few times. The rearrangement joins TRBV5-6 to TRBJ1-2, with 7 bases identical to TRBD1. CDR3 length: 13 amino acids. Looked up from germline, CDR1 is SGHDT and CDR2 is YYEEEE. V trimming: 8 bases; J trimming: 4 bases; junction bases outside the gene matches: 8. In DNA, the CDR3 is TGTGCCAGTTGGGGGACAGCGATCTATGGCTACACCTTC. It specifies CASWGTAIYGYTF. Complete variable domain (other parts from reference TRBV5-6 and TRBJ1-2): DAGVTQSPTHLIKTRGQQVTLRCSPKSGHDTVSWYQQALGQGPQFIFQYYEEEERQRGNFPDRFSGHQFPNYSSELNVNALLLGDSALYLCASWGTAIYGYTFGSGTRLTVV.

This rearrangement joins TRBV28 to TRBJ1-1; no clear D. There are 15 residues in the CDR3. CDR1 is MDHEN, CDR2 SYDVKM, per germline. V was cut by 2 bases and J by 1 base, with 11 bases left in between. The CDR3 coding sequence is TGTGCCAGCAGTTTAGGTACACGGGAGAACACTGAAGCTTTCTTT. As protein: CASSLGTRENTEAFF.

This chain joins TRBV6-6 and TRBJ2-7, with TRBD1 matching over 7 bases. Germline CDR1 is MNHNY and CDR2 is SVGAGI (reference sequence). V was pared by 2 bases and J by 3 bases, with 4 bases of the junction left unmatched. The CDR3 consists of 14 residues. Written as DNA, the CDR3 is TGTGCCAGCAGTTACGGGACAGACCGCTACGAGCAGTACTTC. It is translated as CASSYGTDRYEQYF.

This rearrangement joins TRBV5-4 to TRBJ2-7; TRBD2 matches 12 bases. The CDR3 has 15 residues. The junction had 4 bases not matched to a gene; V was cut back by 3 bases and J by 3 bases. Looked up from germline, CDR1 is SGHNT and CDR2 is YYREEE (reference sequence). The chain's CDR3 is CASSSLAGGLYEQYF. The CDR3 DNA reads TGTGCCAGCAGCTCACTAGCGGGAGGCCTCTACGAGCAGTACTTC.

V and J are TRBV28 and TRBJ2-2; 11 bases agree with TRBD2. V shed 3 bases and J 14 bases; nucleotides not matched to a gene: 5. CDR1 MDHEN and CDR2 SYDVKM come from the germline V gene. This CDR3 contains 13 residues. CDR3 protein: CASSFPLAGALFF. The CDR3 nucleotides read TGTGCCAGCAGTTTCCCACTAGCGGGAGCTCTGTTTTTT. Together with reference TRBV28 and TRBJ2-2, the CDR3 gives the full variable domain: DVKVTQSSRYLVKRTGEKVFLECVQDMDHENMFWYRQDPGLGLRLIYFSYDVKMKEKGDIPEGYSVSREKKERFSLILESASTNQTSMYLCASSFPLAGALFFGEGSRLTVL.

The chain uses TRBV6-4 and TRBJ2-3, with 7 bases matching TRBD1. With V trimmed by 7 bases and J by 0 bases, 16 bases remained unmatched. CDR1 and CDR2 (germline): MRHNA, SNTAGT. This CDR3 comprises 18 residues. The CDR3 is CASNDGQAKHLSTDTQYF. CDR3 DNA: TGTGCCAGCAACGACGGACAGGCTAAGCATTTGAGCACAGATACGCAGTATTTT.

This chain uses TRBV6-7 with TRBJ2-7, with D perhaps TRBD1 (5 bases). TRBV6-7 is sorted into the ORF group, with uncertain function. V gave up 0 bases and J gave up 2 bases, with 8 bases separating them. This CDR3 is built from 14 residues. As DNA, the CDR3 is TGTGCCAGCAGTTACTCCGGACAAACCTACGAGCAGTACTTC. Amino acid sequence: CASSYSGQTYEQYF.

The chain recombines TRBV13 with TRBJ2-7; 12 bases fit TRBD2. Unmatched junction bases numbered 8, after V lost 3 bases and J lost 5 bases. Germline V gene lookup returns CDR1 PRHDT and CDR2 FYEKMQ (reference sequence). The CDR3 has 16 residues. For the CDR3, the DNA is TGTGCCAGCAGCTTTAAAAGACTAGCGGGAGAAGACGAGCAGTACTTC. This sequence encodes CASSFKRLAGEDEQYF.

The rearrangement links TRBV2 to TRBJ2-4; perhaps TRBD1 as D (6 bases). V gave up 3 bases and J gave up 8 bases, with 17 bases separating them. Germline CDR1 SNHLY, CDR2 FYNNEI. This CDR3 comprises 15 residues. CDR3 residues: CASSDVAGAADIQYF. In DNA form, the CDR3 reads TGTGCCAGCAGTGATGTCGCAGGGGCGGCGGACATTCAGTACTTC.

The chain joins TRBV28 to TRBJ2-1, with 15 nucleotides matching TRBD2. CDR1 is MDHEN and CDR2 is SYDVKM in the germline V gene. The V and J ends lost 5 bases and 0 bases, in that order; junction bases with no gene match: 11. This CDR3 spans 20 amino acids. This chain's CDR3 is CASSGFGLAGGPASYNEQFF. The CDR3 bases are TGTGCCAGCAGTGGATTCGGACTAGCGGGAGGGCCAGCCTCCTACAATGAGCAGTTCTTC. The variable domain in full, with the rest retrieved from reference TRBV28 and TRBJ2-1, is DVKVTQSSRYLVKRTGEKVFLECVQDMDHENMFWYRQDPGLGLRLIYFSYDVKMKEKGDIPEGYSVSREKKERFSLILESASTNQTSMYLCASSGFGLAGGPASYNEQFFGPGTRLTVL.

Here the CDR3 DNA reads TGTGCCAGCAGCAGGTCCTATGGCTACACCTTC. It is translated as CASSRSYGYTF. This chain links TRBV6-1 with TRBJ1-2; no firm D call. The germline V gene encodes CDR1 MNHNS and CDR2 SASEGT. Deletions cut 6 bases from V and 4 bases from J, with 6 bases between. The CDR3 spans 11 residues.

The rearrangement uses TRBV11-3 and TRBJ2-1, with TRBD2 identical over 14 bases. The CDR3 runs to 20 residues. Trimming cost V 4 bases and J 6 bases; bases outside gene matches: 17. CDR1 is SGHNT, CDR2 YENEEA, per germline. CDR3 sequence reads: CASSSYGTGTSGSSGNEQFF. The CDR3 nucleotides read TGTGCCAGCAGCTCTTATGGGACCGGGACTAGCGGGAGTTCTGGCAATGAGCAGTTCTTC.

The gene calls are TRBV5-1 and TRBJ2-3; TRBD2 matches at 10 bases. Trimming cost V 2 bases and J 2 bases; bases outside gene matches: 2. Germline V gene data show CDR1 as SGHRS and CDR2 as YFSETQ. CDR3 size: 15 residues. CDR3 sequence reads: CASSFLAGDTDTQYF. The CDR3, as DNA: TGCGCCAGCAGCTTTCTAGCGGGGGACACAGATACGCAGTATTTT.

The rearrangement links TRBV18 to TRBJ2-1, with D possibly matching TRBD1 (6 bases). Germline loops: CDR1 KGHSH, CDR2 LQKENI. This CDR3 region has 15 residues. V shed 3 bases and J shed 6 bases, with 15 bases lying between them. In DNA, the CDR3 is TGTGCCAGCTCACCTGGGCGGACAGAGGCCAATGAGCAGTTCTTC. It yields the protein CASSPGRTEANEQFF. Combining the CDR3 with reference TRBV18 and TRBJ2-1 gives the whole variable domain NAGVMQNPRHLVRRRGQEARLRCSPMKGHSHVYWYRQLPEEGLKFMVYLQKENIIDESGMPKERFSAEFPKEGPSILRIQQVVRGDSAAYFCASSPGRTEANEQFFGPGTRLTVL.

CDR3 protein: CASSLGGRGDYGYTF. In nucleotides, the CDR3 is TGCGCCAGCAGCTTGGGTGGTAGGGGCGACTATGGCTACACCTTC. The chain couples TRBV5-1 to TRBJ1-2, with D possibly matching TRBD1 (5 bases). Trimming removed 0 bases from V and 3 bases from J, with 12 bases in between. This CDR3 comprises 15 residues. The germline V gene encodes CDR1 SGHRS and CDR2 YFSETQ.

The chain has TRBV5-1 and TRBJ2-3; D might be TRBD2 (5 bases). CDR3 length: 16 amino acids. Deletions cut 4 bases from V and 0 bases from J, with 15 bases between. Germline V gene lookup returns CDR1 SGHRS and CDR2 YFSETQ. This chain's CDR3 is CASSPEATLSTDTQYF. CDR3 coding DNA: TGCGCCAGCAGCCCGGAGGCGACTCTAAGCACAGATACGCAGTATTTT.

V and J are TRBV7-9 and TRBJ2-1; 7 bases fit TRBD1. Germline values: CDR1 SEHNR, CDR2 FQNEAQ (reference sequence). The CDR3 extends over 15 amino acids. V was pared by 3 bases and J by 5 bases, with 7 bases of the junction left unmatched. The CDR3 is CASSLDRPLNNEQFF. CDR3 DNA: TGTGCCAGCAGCTTGGACAGGCCCCTAAACAATGAGCAGTTCTTC.

V and J are TRBV27 and TRBJ2-3, with 9 bases matching TRBD2. V lost 8 bases, J lost 1 base, and 1 base stayed unmatched. CDR1 is MNHEY and CDR2 is SMNVEV in the germline V gene (reference sequence). The CDR3 covers 13 residues. The CDR3, as DNA: TGTGCCAGCCGGACTAGCGGCACAGATACGCAGTATTTT. This gives the protein CASRTSGTDTQYF.

This chain connects TRBV6-1 to TRBJ2-5; 7 bases fit TRBD1. V shed 3 bases and J 5 bases; nucleotides not matched to a gene: 9. The CDR3 has 15 amino acids. The germline gives CDR1 MNHNS, CDR2 SASEGT. CDR3 residues: CASSDTRGGGETQYF. The CDR3 DNA sequence: TGTGCCAGCAGTGATACTAGAGGGGGCGGGGAGACCCAGTACTTC.

This sequence joins TRBV6-5 and TRBJ2-2; the D gene is possibly TRBD1 (5 bases). Trimming cost V 8 bases and J 5 bases, with 12 bases left between them. CDR3 length equals 13 residues. Germline V gene lookup returns CDR1 MNHEY and CDR2 SVGAGI. In nucleotides, the CDR3 is TGTGCCAGCGGCGCAGGGTCGACCGGGGAGCTGTTTTTT. Encoded protein: CASGAGSTGELFF.

The chain employs TRBV5-6 and TRBJ1-5; maybe TRBD1 (5 bases). Trimming stripped 3 bases from V and 6 bases from J, with 10 bases between. This CDR3 spans 13 amino acids. CDR1 SGHDT and CDR2 YYEEEE come from the germline V gene. The CDR3 loop reads CASSWTGGQPQHF. The CDR3 nucleotides read TGTGCCAGCAGCTGGACCGGGGGTCAGCCCCAGCATTTT.

This chain connects TRBV30 to TRBJ1-1; D is unclear. Germline V gene sequence: CDR1 GTSNPN, CDR2 SVGIG (reference sequence). Trimming shortened V by 3 bases and J by 5 bases, and 10 bases separated the two germline ends. This CDR3 region has 12 residues. CDR3 DNA: TGTGCCTGGAGAGGTGAGGGAACTGAAGCTTTCTTT. Its protein product is CAWRGEGTEAFF.